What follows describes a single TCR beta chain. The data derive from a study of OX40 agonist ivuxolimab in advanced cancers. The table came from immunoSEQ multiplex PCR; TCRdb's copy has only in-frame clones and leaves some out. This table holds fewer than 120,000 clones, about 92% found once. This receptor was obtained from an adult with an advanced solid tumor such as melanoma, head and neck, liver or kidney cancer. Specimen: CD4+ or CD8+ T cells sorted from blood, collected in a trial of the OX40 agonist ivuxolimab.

CDR3 nucleotides: TGTGCCAGTATCAAAAGGGGGGGACAACTCTCTGGAAACACCATATATTTT. The encoded protein is CASIKRGGQLSGNTIYF. The rearrangement links TRBV19 to TRBJ1-3, with D possibly matching TRBD1 (6 bases). This CDR3 comprises 17 residues. V was shortened by 7 bases and J by 0 bases, with 19 bases between the two germline ends. The germline gives CDR1 LNHDA, CDR2 SQIVND (reference sequence).